Shown below are 13 T cell receptor beta chains from a single sample sequenced in a study of blood T cell repertoires in COVID-19. Produced via immunoSEQ multiplex PCR; TCRdb's table is partial and in-frame only. The top ten hold approximately 14% of the sample, which has 200,000 to 250,000 clones, 88% seen once. Sequenced: PBMCs or T cells enriched from blood (not recorded which). The receptor source for this set is a woman aged 45 to 65 with acute COVID-19.

The chain has TRBV15 and TRBJ1-5, with D possibly being TRBD1 (5 bases). The germline V gene encodes CDR1 LNHNV and CDR2 YYDKDF (reference sequence). The CDR3 runs 16 residues. Between the trimmed V and J ends, which lost 1 base and 4 bases, there was a span of 14 bases. The CDR3 sequence is CATSRGPRELNQPQHF. CDR3 in DNA: TGTGCCACCAGCAGAGGTCCCAGGGAATTGAATCAGCCCCAGCATTTT.

The chain carries TRBV20-1 and TRBJ1-1; TRBD1 aligns across 7 bases. The CDR3 consists of 15 residues. Losses at the gene ends were 3 bases for V and 7 bases for J; bases not matched to a gene: 14. CDR1 is DFQATT and CDR2 is SNEGSKA in the germline V gene (reference sequence). The CDR3 spells CSASTQQGPVNEAFF. In nucleotides, the CDR3 is TGCAGTGCTAGTACTCAACAGGGGCCCGTAAATGAAGCTTTCTTT.

The rearrangement uses TRBV5-6 and TRBJ2-2; 7 bases fit TRBD1. This CDR3 contains 14 residues. The germline V gene has CDR1 SGHDT and CDR2 YYEEEE. The V gene end was trimmed by 4 bases and the J gene end by 7 bases; junction bases not matched to a gene: 7. The CDR3: CASSRQGIVGELFF. DNA of the CDR3: TGTGCCAGCAGCCGACAGGGAATTGTCGGGGAGCTGTTTTTT.

The chain uses TRBV7-9 and TRBJ2-2; TRBD1 might be the D (6 bases). Trimming stripped 1 base from V and 3 bases from J, with 9 bases between. This CDR3 has 15 residues. Germline assignment: CDR1 SEHNR and CDR2 FQNEAQ (reference sequence). This chain's CDR3 is CASSLVGADTGELFF. DNA for the CDR3: TGTGCCAGCAGCTTAGTGGGGGCGGACACCGGGGAGCTGTTTTTT. The variable domain in full, with the rest retrieved from reference TRBV7-9 and TRBJ2-2, is DTGVSQNPRHKITKRGQNVTFRCDPISEHNRLYWYRQTLGQGPEFLTYFQNEAQLEKSRLLSDRFSAERPKGSFSTLEIQRTEQGDSAMYLCASSLVGADTGELFFGEGSRLTVL.

The genes are TRBV5-1 and TRBJ1-5; 8 bases align to TRBD1. J gave up 2 bases and V 1 base, and 2 bases lay outside the gene matches. The CDR3 loop spans 15 amino acids. Germline CDR1 reads SGHRS; CDR2 reads YFSETQ. The CDR3 protein is CASSLQGAGNQPQHF. Written as DNA, the CDR3 is TGCGCCAGCAGCTTGCAGGGGGCCGGCAATCAGCCCCAGCATTTT.

This clone appeared a few times. The genes are TRBV30 and TRBJ1-4, with D uncertain. The CDR3 is 13 residues long. Trimming removed 6 bases from V and 5 bases from J, with 13 bases in between. Germline-derived CDR1 and CDR2 are GTSNPN and SVGIG (reference sequence). CDR3 amino acids: CACYVQKNEKLFF. The DNA of the CDR3 is TGTGCCTGTTATGTACAGAAAAATGAAAAACTGTTTTTT.

DNA of the CDR3: TGTGCCAGCAGCGCCGGGAGTAACTATGGCTACACCTTC. This encodes CASSAGSNYGYTF. The genes are TRBV12-3 or TRBV12-4 and TRBJ1-2, with no clear D. The CDR3 spans 13 residues. V shed 6 bases and J shed 1 base, with 9 bases lying between them.

This sequence joins TRBV2 and TRBJ2-2; D is perhaps TRBD2 (5 bases). CDR1 SNHLY and CDR2 FYNNEI come from the germline V gene. Between the trimmed V and J ends, which lost 1 base and 8 bases, there was a span of 14 bases. CDR3 length: 15 residues. Here the CDR3 reads CASSEGTYRVGELFF. CDR3 DNA: TGTGCCAGCAGTGAAGGGACTTATCGGGTAGGGGAGCTGTTTTTT.

This rearrangement joins TRBV25-1 to TRBJ1-6; the D is unclear. The CDR3 runs 15 residues. Trimming took off 4 bases at V and 5 bases at J, with 12 bases between the two ends. CDR1 MGHDK and CDR2 SYGVNS come from the germline V gene. The chain's CDR3 is CASSGARSNNSPLHF. DNA for the CDR3: TGTGCCAGCAGTGGGGCGAGATCTAATAATTCACCCCTCCACTTT.

The chain couples TRBV29-1 to TRBJ2-2; TRBD1 is a possible D gene (5 bases). The CDR3 sequence is 15 residues long. The ends were cut back, 4 bases at V and 2 bases at J, with 14 bases in the middle. CDR1 and CDR2 from the germline V gene are SQVTM and ANQGSEA. The CDR3 DNA sequence: TGCAGCGTTGTCAGGGCAGATCAAAACACCGGGGAGCTGTTTTTT. Amino acids: CSVVRADQNTGELFF.

This clone was seen once. Other DNA sequences from this sample encode an identical CDR3 as well. The rearrangement links TRBV28 to TRBJ1-2; a possible D gene is TRBD1 (5 bases). The CDR3 loop spans 12 amino acids. Between the trimmed V and J ends, which lost 5 bases and 2 bases, there was a span of 6 bases. The germline gives CDR1 MDHEN, CDR2 SYDVKM. The chain's CDR3 is CASSRQNYGYTF. The CDR3 region has the DNA TGTGCCAGCAGTCGACAGAACTATGGCTACACCTTC.

The sample holds one count of this clone. The genes are TRBV2 and TRBJ1-3; 8 bases match TRBD1. The germline V gene encodes CDR1 SNHLY and CDR2 FYNNEI. The ends lost 6 bases at V and 3 bases at J; junction bases unmatched: 7. The CDR3 extends over 15 amino acids. The CDR3 nucleotides read TGTGCCAGCAGGGGACAGGCCTTTTTTGGAAACACCATATATTTT. Translation: CASRGQAFFGNTIYF.

V and J are TRBV28 and TRBJ2-5; D is perhaps TRBD1 (5 bases). Germline CDR1 and CDR2: MDHEN and SYDVKM. V gave up 3 bases and J gave up 0 bases, with 11 bases separating them. The CDR3 is made up of 15 amino acids. The CDR3 nucleotides read TGTGCCAGCAGTTTGGGCAGGGCGTACCAAGAGACCCAGTACTTC. Its translation: CASSLGRAYQETQYF. The full variable domain, completed using reference TRBV28 and TRBJ2-5, is DVKVTQSSRYLVKRTGEKVFLECVQDMDHENMFWYRQDPGLGLRLIYFSYDVKMKEKGDIPEGYSVSREKKERFSLILESASTNQTSMYLCASSLGRAYQETQYFGPGTRLLVL.